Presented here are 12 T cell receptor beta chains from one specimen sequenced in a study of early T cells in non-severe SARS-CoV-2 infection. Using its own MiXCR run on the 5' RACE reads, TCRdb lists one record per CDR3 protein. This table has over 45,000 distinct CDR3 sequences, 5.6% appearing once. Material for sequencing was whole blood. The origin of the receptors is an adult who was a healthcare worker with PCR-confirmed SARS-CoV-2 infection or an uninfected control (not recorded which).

In nucleotides, the CDR3 is TGTGCCAGCAGCGCGACTCGGACTAGCGGGAGCTCCTACAATGAGCAGTTCTTC. Translated, it gives CASSATRTSGSSYNEQFF. This chain links TRBV9 with TRBJ2-1, with 13 nucleotides matching TRBD2. The CDR3 extends over 18 amino acids. Germline CDR1 and CDR2: SGDLS and YYNGEE. Trimming at V came to 3 bases and at J to 0 bases, leaving 6 bases not matched to a gene.

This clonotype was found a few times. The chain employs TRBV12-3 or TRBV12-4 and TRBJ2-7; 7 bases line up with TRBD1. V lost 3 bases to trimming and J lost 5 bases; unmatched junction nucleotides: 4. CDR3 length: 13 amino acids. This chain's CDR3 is CASSFSGGHEQYF. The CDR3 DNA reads TGTGCCAGCAGTTTCTCAGGGGGTCACGAGCAGTACTTC.

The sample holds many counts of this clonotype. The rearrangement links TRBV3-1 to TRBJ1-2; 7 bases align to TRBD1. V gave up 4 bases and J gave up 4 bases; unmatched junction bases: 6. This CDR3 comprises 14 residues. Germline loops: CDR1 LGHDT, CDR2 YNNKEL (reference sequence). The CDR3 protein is CASSPGTEAYGYTF. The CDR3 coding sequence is TGTGCCAGCAGCCCTGGGACAGAGGCCTATGGCTACACCTTC. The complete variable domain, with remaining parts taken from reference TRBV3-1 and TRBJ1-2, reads DTAVSQTPKYLVTQMGNDKSIKCEQNLGHDTMYWYKQDSKKFLKIMFSYNNKELIINETVPNRFSPKSPDKAHLNLHINSLELGDSAVYFCASSPGTEAYGYTFGSGTRLTVV.

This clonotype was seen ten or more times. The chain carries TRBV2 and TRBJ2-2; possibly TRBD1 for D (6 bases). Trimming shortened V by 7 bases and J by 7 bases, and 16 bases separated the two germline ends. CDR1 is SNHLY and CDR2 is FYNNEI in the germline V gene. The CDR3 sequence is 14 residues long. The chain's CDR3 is CASTGQGHIGELFF. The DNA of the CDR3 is TGTGCCAGCACGGGCCAGGGGCATATCGGGGAGCTGTTTTTT.

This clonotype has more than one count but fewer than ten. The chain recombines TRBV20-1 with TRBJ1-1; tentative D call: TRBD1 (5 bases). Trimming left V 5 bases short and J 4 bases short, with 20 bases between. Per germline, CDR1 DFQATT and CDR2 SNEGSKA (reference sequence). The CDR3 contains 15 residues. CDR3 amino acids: CSAPLPTGTRTEAFF. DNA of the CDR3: TGCAGTGCTCCTCTTCCAACTGGGACCCGCACTGAAGCTTTCTTT.

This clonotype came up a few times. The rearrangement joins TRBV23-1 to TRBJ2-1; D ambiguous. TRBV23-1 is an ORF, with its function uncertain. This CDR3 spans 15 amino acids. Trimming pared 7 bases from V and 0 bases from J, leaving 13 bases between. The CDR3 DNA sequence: TGCGCCAGCACCCGTCGGGTCAGCTCCTACAATGAGCAGTTCTTC. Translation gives CASTRRVSSYNEQFF.

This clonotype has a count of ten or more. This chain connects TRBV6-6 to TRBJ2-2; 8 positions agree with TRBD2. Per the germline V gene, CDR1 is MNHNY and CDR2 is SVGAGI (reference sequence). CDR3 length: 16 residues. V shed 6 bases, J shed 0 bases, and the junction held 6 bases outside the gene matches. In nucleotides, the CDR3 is TGTGCCAGCAGCTACAGGACTAGCCCGAACACCGGGGAGCTGTTTTTT. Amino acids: CASSYRTSPNTGELFF.

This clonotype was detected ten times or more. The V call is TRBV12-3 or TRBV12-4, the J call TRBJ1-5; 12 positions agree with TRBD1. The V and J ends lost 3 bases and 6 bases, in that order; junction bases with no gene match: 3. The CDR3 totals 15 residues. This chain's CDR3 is CASSLGQGAFQPQHF. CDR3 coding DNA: TGTGCCAGCAGTTTGGGACAGGGGGCATTTCAGCCCCAGCATTTT.

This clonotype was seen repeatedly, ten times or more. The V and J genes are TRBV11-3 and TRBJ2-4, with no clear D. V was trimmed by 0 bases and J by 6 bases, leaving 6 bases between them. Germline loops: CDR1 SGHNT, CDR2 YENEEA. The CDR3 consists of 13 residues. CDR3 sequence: CASSLETGNIQYF. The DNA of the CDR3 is TGTGCCAGCAGCTTAGAAACGGGAAACATTCAGTACTTC.

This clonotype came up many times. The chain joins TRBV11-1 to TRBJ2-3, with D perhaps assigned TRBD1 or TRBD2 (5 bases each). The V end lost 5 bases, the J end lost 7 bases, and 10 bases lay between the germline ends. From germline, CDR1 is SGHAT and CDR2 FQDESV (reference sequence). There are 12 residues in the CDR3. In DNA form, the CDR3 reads TGTGCCAGCAGCCAGGGAGCTCATACGCAGTATTTT. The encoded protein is CASSQGAHTQYF. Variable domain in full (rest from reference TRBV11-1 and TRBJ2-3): EAEVAQSPRYKITEKSQAVAFWCDPISGHATLYWYRQILGQGPELLVQFQDESVVDDSQLPKDRFSAERLKGVDSTLKIQPAELGDSAMYLCASSQGAHTQYFGPGTRLTVL.

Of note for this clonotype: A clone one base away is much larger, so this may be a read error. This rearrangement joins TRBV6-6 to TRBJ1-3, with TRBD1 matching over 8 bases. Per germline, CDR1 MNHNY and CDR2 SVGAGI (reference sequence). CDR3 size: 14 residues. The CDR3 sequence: CVSKQGAIGNTIYF. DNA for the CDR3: TGTGTCAGTAAGCAGGGGGCGATTGGAAACACCATATATTTT.

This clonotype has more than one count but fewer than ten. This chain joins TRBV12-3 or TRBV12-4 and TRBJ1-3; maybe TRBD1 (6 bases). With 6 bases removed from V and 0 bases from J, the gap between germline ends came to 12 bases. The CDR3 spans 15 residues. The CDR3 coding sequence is TGTGCCAGCAGCCCGCGACAGGACTCTGGAAACACCATATATTTT. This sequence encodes CASSPRQDSGNTIYF.